The 19 T cell receptor beta chains below all came from one sample that was sequenced in a study of early T cells in non-severe SARS-CoV-2 infection. From the 5' RACE reads, TCRdb called clonotypes with MiXCR, one entry per CDR3 protein. The top ten clones hold around 5% of a sample with 35,000 to 55,000 distinct CDR3 sequences, 20% to 25% of them seen once. Sample: whole blood, taken at baseline. The receptor source for this set is an adult who was a healthcare worker with PCR-confirmed SARS-CoV-2 infection or an uninfected control (not recorded which).

This clonotype was seen more than once but under ten times. The gene calls are TRBV7-2 and TRBJ2-7; possible D gene TRBD1, 6 bases. CDR1 and CDR2 (germline): SGHTA, FQGNSA. V gave up 5 bases and J gave up 0 bases, with 14 bases separating them. The CDR3 extends over 15 amino acids. The CDR3 region is CASSPTGYNSYEQYF. CDR3 DNA sequence: TGTGCCAGCAGCCCGACAGGTTACAACTCCTACGAGCAGTACTTC.

This rearrangement joins TRBV30 to TRBJ1-2; no reliable D call. Germline CDR1 GTSNPN, CDR2 SVGIG (reference sequence). The CDR3 extends over 11 amino acids. V lost 2 bases to trimming and J lost 3 bases, with 4 bases between them. In nucleotides, the CDR3 is TGTGCCTGGAGTTATGACTATGGCTACACCTTC. Protein sequence: CAWSYDYGYTF.

This sequence joins TRBV12-3 or TRBV12-4 and TRBJ2-1; D is unresolved. The CDR3 spans 12 residues. With 5 bases removed from V and 7 bases from J, the gap between germline ends came to 9 bases. The CDR3 DNA sequence: TGTGCCAGCAGTCCCCAGAGGAATGAGCAGTTCTTC. The encoded protein is CASSPQRNEQFF.

The chain carries TRBV5-7 and TRBJ1-4; D remains unclear. TRBV5-7 is placed among ORFs of uncertain function. V lost 3 bases and J 0 bases, leaving 12 bases between the germline ends. This CDR3 is built from 16 residues. In DNA form, the CDR3 reads TGTGCCAGCAGCTCCTGCAGGAGGGCAACTAATGAAAAACTGTTTTTT. Translated, it gives CASSSCRRATNEKLFF.

This sequence joins TRBV7-2 and TRBJ2-5; TRBD2 matches at 11 bases. Trimming cost V 0 bases and J 1 base; bases outside gene matches: 7. The CDR3 contains 18 residues. CDR1 and CDR2 from the germline V gene are SGHTA and FQGNSA. CDR3 sequence reads: CASSLASLAGGFQETQYF. The CDR3 DNA is TGTGCCAGCAGCTTAGCGAGCCTAGCGGGGGGATTCCAAGAGACCCAGTACTTC.

This clonotype turned up a few times. The chain is built from TRBV2 and TRBJ2-6; D uncertain. The germline V and J ends were trimmed by 2 bases and 5 bases, with 4 bases remaining between them. Germline values: CDR1 SNHLY, CDR2 FYNNEI. This CDR3 contains 13 residues. The CDR3, as DNA: TGTGCCAGCAGTGAATTGAGGGCCAACGTCCTGACTTTC. It encodes CASSELRANVLTF.

The chain uses TRBV7-2 and TRBJ2-7, with TRBD1 identical over 7 bases. Germline V gives CDR1 SGHTA, CDR2 FQGNSA. The CDR3 loop spans 13 amino acids. The trim removed 5 bases at V and 5 bases at J, leaving 6 bases unmatched. CDR3 residues: CASSQTGFDEQYF. In DNA form, the CDR3 reads TGTGCCAGCAGCCAGACAGGGTTCGACGAGCAGTACTTC.

The V and J genes are TRBV11-2 and TRBJ1-1; D gene uncertain. Germline CDR1 is SGHAT and CDR2 is FQNNGV. The CDR3 spans 14 residues. The V end was cut by 5 bases, the J end by 1 base, with 11 bases between. The CDR3 nucleotides read TGTGCCAGCAGCCTGGGAGCATCGAACACTGAAGCTTTCTTT. Residues: CASSLGASNTEAFF.

The chain's CDR3 is CAWSRDRRGSPLHF. DNA of the CDR3: TGTGCCTGGAGTCGGGACAGGCGGGGGTCACCCCTCCACTTT. The genes are TRBV30 and TRBJ1-6; TRBD1 aligns across 8 bases. CDR1 and CDR2 from the germline V gene are GTSNPN and SVGIG (reference sequence). This CDR3 region has 14 residues. V lost 2 bases, J lost 10 bases, and 7 bases stayed unmatched.

The CDR3 bases are TGTGCCAGCAGTCCTACAGGGGGCTGGACTGAAGCTTTCTTT. It translates to CASSPTGGWTEAFF. The rearrangement links TRBV12-3 or TRBV12-4 to TRBJ1-1, with 9 bases that match TRBD1. The CDR3 length is 14 residues. Trimming took 5 bases from V and 5 from J; bases not matched to a gene: 6.

The chain is built from TRBV5-6 and TRBJ1-5; 7 nucleotides align to TRBD1. V was clipped by 4 bases and J by 0 bases; unmatched bases: 4. CDR1 is SGHDT and CDR2 is YYEEEE in the germline V gene. CDR3 size: 15 residues. Written as DNA, the CDR3 is TGTGCCAGCAGCAAAGGGGGCTATAGCAATCAGCCCCAGCATTTT. Translating it yields CASSKGGYSNQPQHF.

The V gene is TRBV7-2, the J gene TRBJ1-4; D remains unclear. V was pared by 7 bases and J by 0 bases, with 12 bases between. Germline V gives CDR1 SGHTA, CDR2 FQGNSA. This CDR3 contains 15 residues. The CDR3 spells CASTHQTTTNEKLFF. CDR3 nucleotides: TGTGCCAGCACCCACCAGACTACAACTAATGAAAAACTGTTTTTT.

The V and J genes are TRBV6-2 or TRBV6-3 and TRBJ2-5, with D possibly matching TRBD2 (5 bases). The CDR3 has 15 amino acids. Germline V gives CDR1 MNHEY, CDR2 SVGEGT. Deletions cut 2 bases from V and 0 bases from J, with 10 bases between. The CDR3 reads CASSYPPGNQETQYF. CDR3 coding DNA: TGTGCCAGCAGTTACCCACCCGGGAACCAAGAGACCCAGTACTTC.

The chain couples TRBV7-8 to TRBJ1-5, with D uncertain. CDR1 and CDR2 (germline): SGHVS, FQNEAQ. V dropped 5 bases and J dropped 4 bases, with 6 bases sitting between them. The CDR3 has 12 residues. CDR3 loop: CASSPGNQPQHF. CDR3 in DNA: TGTGCCAGCAGCCCGGGAAATCAGCCCCAGCATTTT.

This clonotype turned up a few times. V usage is TRBV5-5 and J usage is TRBJ1-2; 7 bases map to TRBD1. This CDR3 comprises 14 residues. The trim removed 3 bases at V and 2 bases at J, leaving 4 bases unmatched. Germline CDR1 and CDR2: SGHKS and YYEKEE (reference sequence). The CDR3 region is CASSSDRANYGYTF. DNA of the CDR3: TGTGCCAGCAGCTCCGACAGGGCAAACTATGGCTACACCTTC.

CDR3 region: CASSPNTRQGPYEQYF. DNA for the CDR3: TGTGCCAGCTCACCAAACACCCGGCAGGGACCCTACGAGCAGTACTTC. V is TRBV18 and J is TRBJ2-7; D tentatively fits TRBD1 or TRBD2 (5 bases each). Germline lookup yields CDR1 KGHSH and CDR2 LQKENI. This CDR3 has 16 residues. The V end was cut by 2 bases, the J end by 2 bases, with 16 bases between.

The genes are TRBV6-4 and TRBJ2-3; 8 nucleotides line up with TRBD2. This CDR3 has 15 residues. Trimming cost V 5 bases and J 0 bases; bases outside gene matches: 4. CDR1 and CDR2 from the germline V gene are MRHNA and SNTAGT. The CDR3, as DNA: TGTGCCAGCAGTCCTACTAGCGGCAGCACAGATACGCAGTATTTT. Amino acids: CASSPTSGSTDTQYF.

The chain uses TRBV30 and TRBJ1-1; 8 bases match TRBD1. The CDR3 is 11 amino acids. The ends lost 8 bases at V and 4 bases at J; junction bases unmatched: 3. The germline gives CDR1 GTSNPN, CDR2 SVGIG (reference sequence). This CDR3 is CAHDRGTEAFF. DNA of the CDR3: TGTGCCCACGACAGGGGCACTGAAGCTTTCTTT.

The chain has TRBV30 and TRBJ2-7, with TRBD1 matching 11 bases. Germline CDR1 reads GTSNPN; CDR2 reads SVGIG (reference sequence). This CDR3 contains 14 residues. The V segment lost 2 bases and the J segment 5 bases; nucleotides outside the gene matches: 5. The CDR3 reads CAWSTGTGGNEQYF. The DNA for the CDR3 is TGTGCCTGGAGTACCGGGACAGGGGGTAACGAGCAGTACTTC. The variable domain in full, with the rest retrieved from reference TRBV30 and TRBJ2-7, is SQTIHQWPATLVQPVGSPLSLECTVEGTSNPNLYWYRQAAGRGLQLLFYSVGIGQISSEVPQNLSASRPQDRQFILSSKKLLLSDSGFYLCAWSTGTGGNEQYFGPGTRLTVT.